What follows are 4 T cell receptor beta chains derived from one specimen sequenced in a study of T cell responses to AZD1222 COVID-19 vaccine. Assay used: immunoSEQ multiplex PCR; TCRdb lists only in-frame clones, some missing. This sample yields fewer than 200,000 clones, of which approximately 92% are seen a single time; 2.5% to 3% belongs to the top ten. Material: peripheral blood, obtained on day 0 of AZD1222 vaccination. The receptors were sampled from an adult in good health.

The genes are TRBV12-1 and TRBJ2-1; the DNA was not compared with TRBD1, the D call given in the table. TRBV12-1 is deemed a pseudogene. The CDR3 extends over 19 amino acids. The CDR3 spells CASSSSRTGRPPSYNEQFF. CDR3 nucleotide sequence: TGTGCCAGCAGCTCTTCCAGGACAGGCCGACCACCATCTTACAATGAGCAGTTCTTC.

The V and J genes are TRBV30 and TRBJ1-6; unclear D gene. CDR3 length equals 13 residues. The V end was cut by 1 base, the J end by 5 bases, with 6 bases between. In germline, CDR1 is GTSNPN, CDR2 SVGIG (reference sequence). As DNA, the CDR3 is TGTGCCTGGAGTGCCGATCATAATTCACCCCTCCACTTT. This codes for CAWSADHNSPLHF.

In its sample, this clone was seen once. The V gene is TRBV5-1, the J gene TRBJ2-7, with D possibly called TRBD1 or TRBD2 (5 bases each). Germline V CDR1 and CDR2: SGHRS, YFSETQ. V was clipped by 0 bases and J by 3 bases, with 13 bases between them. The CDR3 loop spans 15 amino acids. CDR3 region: CASSLDRGPDYEQYF. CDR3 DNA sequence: TGCGCCAGCAGCTTGGACCGGGGCCCGGACTACGAGCAGTACTTC. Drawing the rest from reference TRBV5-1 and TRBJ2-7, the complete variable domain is KAGVTQTPRYLIKTRGQQVTLSCSPISGHRSVSWYQQTPGQGLQFLFEYFSETQRNKGNFPGRFSGRQFSNSRSEMNVSTLELGDSALYLCASSLDRGPDYEQYFGPGTRLTVT.

The CDR3 is CATSDLRTGTNEQFF. CDR3 DNA sequence: TGTGCCACCAGTGATTTGCGGACAGGTACAAATGAGCAGTTCTTC. The chain has TRBV24-1 and TRBJ2-1, with 7 bases aligning to TRBD1. The germline gives CDR1 KGHDR, CDR2 SFDVKD. Trimming cost V 0 bases and J 7 bases; bases outside gene matches: 5. This CDR3 is 15 amino acids long.